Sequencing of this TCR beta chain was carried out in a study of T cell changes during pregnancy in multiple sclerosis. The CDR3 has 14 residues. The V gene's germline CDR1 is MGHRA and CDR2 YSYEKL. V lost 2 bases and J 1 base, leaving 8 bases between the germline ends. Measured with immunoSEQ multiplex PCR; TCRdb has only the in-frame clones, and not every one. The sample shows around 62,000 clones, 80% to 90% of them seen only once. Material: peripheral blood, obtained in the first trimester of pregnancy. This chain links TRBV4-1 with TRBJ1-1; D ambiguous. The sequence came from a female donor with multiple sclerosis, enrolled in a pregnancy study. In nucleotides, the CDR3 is TGCGCCAGCAGCCAAAGCGATAAGAACACTGAAGCTTTCTTT. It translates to CASSQSDKNTEAFF.